Listed here are 21 T cell receptor beta chains from one sample, sequenced in a study of blood T cell repertoires in COVID-19. Profiling relied on immunoSEQ multiplex PCR, and the TCRdb table lists in-frame clones only, not all of them. Among fewer than 30,000 clones listed, under 90% were seen once. Sequenced sample: peripheral blood. The origin of the receptors is a man aged 70-80 years with active COVID-19.

This clone has just one count. This sequence joins TRBV5-1 and TRBJ1-2; unclear D gene. The germline CDR1 and CDR2 sequences are SGHRS and YFSETQ. The CDR3 length is 14 residues. V lost 2 bases, J lost 6 bases, and 14 bases lay in between. CDR3 protein: CASSLVGYSDGYTF. For the CDR3, the DNA is TGCGCCAGCAGCTTAGTAGGGTATAGCGATGGCTACACCTTC.

The J gene is TRBJ2-1, the V gene TRBV23-1; the match to TRBD2 covers 7 bases. TRBV23-1 is marked as an open reading frame, function uncertain. V lost 7 bases to trimming and J lost 8 bases; unmatched junction nucleotides: 17. The CDR3 length is 16 residues. The CDR3, as DNA: TGCGCCAGCACCGCACTACTAGCGACTTTTGGCGATGAGCAGTTCTTC. Its protein product is CASTALLATFGDEQFF.

In DNA, the CDR3 is TGTGCCAGCAGCTTAGGCGGGGGAGCAAACAATGAGCAGTTCTTC. This gives the protein CASSLGGGANNEQFF. The gene calls are TRBV7-3 and TRBJ2-1, with 7 bases identical to TRBD2. J was trimmed by 5 bases and V by 2 bases; bases with no gene match: 6. The CDR3 sequence is 15 residues long. Germline CDR1 is SGHTA and CDR2 is FQGTGA.

This clone has only one observation. CDR3 DNA: TGTGCCAGCAGTGAACGGTCTACAGGGGTGGGAGGCACTGAAGCTTTCTTT. Encoded protein: CASSERSTGVGGTEAFF. The chain has TRBV6-1 and TRBJ1-1; 7 nucleotides match TRBD1. The CDR3 length is 17 residues. V was pared by 2 bases and J by 4 bases, with 13 bases of the junction left unmatched. CDR1 is MNHNS, CDR2 SASEGT, per germline.

This clone was seen just once. J is TRBJ1-3 and V is TRBV30; D unclear. This CDR3 is built from 13 residues. Trimming stripped 5 bases from V and 0 bases from J, with 8 bases between. The germline CDR1 and CDR2 sequences are GTSNPN and SVGIG (reference sequence). The DNA of the CDR3 is TGTGCCTGGTCTAGACCCTCTGGAAACACCATATATTTT. It codes for CAWSRPSGNTIYF.

The genes are TRBV4-3 and TRBJ2-2, with D perhaps matching TRBD2 (5 bases). The CDR3 spans 15 residues. V was clipped by 0 bases and J by 6 bases, with 11 bases between them. CDR1 is LGHNA and CDR2 is YSLEER in the germline V gene. This chain's CDR3 is CASSQDSGEPGELFF. CDR3 DNA sequence: TGCGCCAGCAGCCAAGATTCCGGGGAGCCCGGGGAGCTGTTTTTT.

CDR3 amino acids: CASSIRGQAYNSPLHF. For the CDR3, the DNA is TGTGCCAGTAGTATTAGAGGCCAAGCCTATAATTCACCCCTCCACTTT. This sequence joins TRBV19 and TRBJ1-6; D call uncertain. The germline gives CDR1 LNHDA, CDR2 SQIVND (reference sequence). The ends were cut back, 3 bases at V and 2 bases at J, with 11 bases in the middle. The CDR3 is 16 residues long. The whole variable domain, filled in from reference TRBV19 and TRBJ1-6, reads DGGITQSPKYLFRKEGQNVTLSCEQNLNHDAMYWYRQDPGQGLRLIYYSQIVNDFQKGDIAEGYSVSREKKESFPLTVTSAQKNPTAFYLCASSIRGQAYNSPLHFGNGTRLTVT.

The V gene is TRBV18, the J gene TRBJ1-2; TRBD1 is a possible D gene (6 bases). CDR1 is KGHSH, CDR2 LQKENI, per germline. The ends were cut back, 3 bases at V and 2 bases at J, with 7 bases in the middle. This CDR3 is 13 amino acids long. CDR3 in DNA: TGTGCCAGCTCACCGACAGGAAACTATGGCTACACCTTC. Encoded protein: CASSPTGNYGYTF.

This rearrangement joins TRBV11-2 to TRBJ1-4, with unresolved D. The CDR3 loop spans 14 amino acids. Trimming removed 1 base from V and 8 bases from J, with 11 bases in between. The V gene's germline CDR1 is SGHAT and CDR2 FQNNGV. CDR3 sequence: CASSLGAGGEKLFF. The DNA for the CDR3 is TGTGCCAGCAGCTTAGGGGCAGGAGGCGAAAAACTGTTTTTT.

The V and J genes are TRBV5-6 and TRBJ1-6, with 9 nucleotides matching TRBD1. Germline V gene data show CDR1 as SGHDT and CDR2 as YYEEEE. Germline trimming cut 4 bases from V and 5 bases from J; bases unmatched to any gene: 7. The CDR3 consists of 16 residues. The CDR3 nucleotides are TGTGCCAGCAGCGTTGGACAGGGGAGGGATAATTCACCCCTCCACTTT. It translates to CASSVGQGRDNSPLHF.

This chain uses TRBV11-2 with TRBJ1-2; a possible D gene is TRBD1 (5 bases). The length of the CDR3 is 16 residues. V was shortened by 6 bases and J by 3 bases, with 20 bases between the two germline ends. Germline V lookup: CDR1 SGHAT, CDR2 FQNNGV. The CDR3 protein is CASSSLRGGTDYGYTF. As DNA, the CDR3 is TGTGCCAGCAGTTCCTTGCGGGGGGGGACGGACTATGGCTACACCTTC.

The chain combines TRBV7-3 with TRBJ2-6; D is undetermined. Germline assignment: CDR1 SGHTA and CDR2 FQGTGA. CDR3 length: 16 amino acids. V was clipped by 2 bases and J by 0 bases, with 8 bases between them. As DNA, the CDR3 is TGTGCCAGCAGCTTAGAGTCCAACTCTGGGGCCAACGTCCTGACTTTC. Its translation: CASSLESNSGANVLTF.

The J gene is TRBJ1-2, the V gene TRBV19, with D perhaps matching TRBD1 (6 bases). The CDR3 has 13 residues. Germline CDR1 and CDR2: LNHDA and SQIVND (reference sequence). Trimming shortened V by 6 bases and J by 2 bases, and 10 bases separated the two germline ends. CDR3 in amino acids: CASRGGQNYGYTF. CDR3 bases: TGTGCCAGTAGAGGAGGACAGAACTATGGCTACACCTTC.

This clone showed up just a few times. V usage is TRBV16 and J usage is TRBJ1-5; D is unclear. There are 13 residues in the CDR3. Looked up from germline, CDR1 is KGHSY and CDR2 is FQNENV. Trimming stripped 4 bases from V and 4 bases from J, with 8 bases between. The CDR3 loop reads CASSPGSNQPQHF. The CDR3 coding sequence is TGTGCCAGCAGCCCCGGGTCTAATCAGCCCCAGCATTTT.

The CDR3 nucleotides read TGTGCCAGCAGCTTTACACGTACGAACACTGAAGCTTTCTTT. This sequence encodes CASSFTRTNTEAFF. The chain joins TRBV7-2 to TRBJ1-1; D gene uncertain. The V end was cut by 3 bases, the J end by 1 base, with 9 bases between. Germline V CDR1 and CDR2: SGHTA, FQGNSA. The CDR3 covers 14 residues.

The genes are TRBV27 and TRBJ1-1; 9 bases line up with TRBD1. CDR1 and CDR2 from the germline V gene are MNHEY and SMNVEV (reference sequence). The ends lost 7 bases at V and 4 bases at J; junction bases unmatched: 10. The CDR3 has 15 residues. Written as DNA, the CDR3 is TGTGCCAGCAATCTCAGGGGACAGGGAGGCACTGAAGCTTTCTTT. Translating gives CASNLRGQGGTEAFF.

The chain joins TRBV19 to TRBJ1-1, with TRBD1 matching over 8 bases. CDR1 and CDR2 from the germline V gene are LNHDA and SQIVND (reference sequence). The CDR3 is made up of 14 amino acids. Trimming cost V 4 bases and J 4 bases; bases outside gene matches: 5. Here the CDR3 DNA reads TGTGCCAGTAGTAGGACAGGGCAAGTCACTGAAGCTTTCTTT. It yields the protein CASSRTGQVTEAFF.

The chain recombines TRBV7-2 with TRBJ2-5; 12 bases agree with TRBD2. This CDR3 comprises 16 residues. Germline V CDR1 and CDR2: SGHTA, FQGNSA. The V gene end was trimmed by 6 bases and the J gene end by 4 bases; junction bases not matched to a gene: 9. The CDR3 nucleotides read TGTGCCAGCAGAAGGACTAGCGGGACACCCTTAGAGACCCAGTACTTC. Encoded protein: CASRRTSGTPLETQYF.

The chain links TRBV29-1 to TRBJ2-2; 13 nucleotides align to TRBD2. Germline-derived CDR1 and CDR2 are SQVTM and ANQGSEA. The CDR3 is 14 residues long. V lost 4 bases to trimming and J lost 6 bases; unmatched junction nucleotides: 2. In nucleotides, the CDR3 is TGCAGCGTTGGGGGGACTAGCGGGGCCGGGGAGCTGTTTTTT. This sequence encodes CSVGGTSGAGELFF.

This clone was counted once. The chain uses TRBV19 and TRBJ2-1; 12 bases agree with TRBD2. CDR1 and CDR2 (germline): LNHDA, SQIVND (reference sequence). There are 16 residues in the CDR3. J gave up 7 bases and V 0 bases, and 4 bases lay outside the gene matches. The CDR3 is CASSIDPSGGANEQFF. CDR3 sequence (DNA): TGTGCCAGTAGTATAGACCCTAGCGGGGGGGCGAATGAGCAGTTCTTC.

The V gene is TRBV6-5, the J gene TRBJ2-3, with D tentatively TRBD2 (7 bases). The V gene's germline CDR1 is MNHEY and CDR2 SVGAGI. Deletions cut 6 bases from V and 5 bases from J, with 18 bases between. CDR3 size: 15 residues. CDR3 nucleotides: TGTGCCAGCAGGGAGTGGGGGGGGGCAGGAGATACGCAGTATTTT. It translates to CASREWGGAGDTQYF.